These 5 T cell receptor beta chains originate from one sample sequenced in a study of T-cell reconstitution after alpha-beta-depleted transplantation in children. This sample's TCRbeta library carried unique molecular identifier barcodes. Using its own MiXCR run on the PCR reads, TCRdb lists one record per CDR3 protein. The sample consists of a few hundred thousand distinct CDR3 sequences, over 9.5% of them appearing once. Sequencing was performed on PBMCs from the stem cell graft donor, taken from the stem cell graft. These TCRs come from a human donor who donated a stem cell graft to a child with SCID.

This chain uses TRBV6-2 or TRBV6-3 with TRBJ1-2; D gene ambiguous. CDR1 and CDR2 from the germline V gene are MNHEY and SVGEGT. V lost 5 bases and J lost 2, with 18 bases in between. This CDR3 comprises 16 residues. CDR3 in amino acids: CASSRSTVFGNYGYTF. CDR3 nucleotide sequence: TGTGCCAGCAGTAGAAGCACCGTATTTGGGAACTATGGCTACACCTTC.

This clonotype was picked up many times. The rearrangement joins TRBV7-9 to TRBJ2-4, with D tentatively TRBD1 or TRBD2 (6 bases each). Trimming pared 5 bases from V and 7 bases from J, leaving 15 bases between. Germline CDR1 SEHNR, CDR2 FQNEAQ (reference sequence). The CDR3 loop spans 14 amino acids. CDR3 protein: CASSPAGQGNIQYF. The DNA of the CDR3 is TGTGCCAGCAGCCCCGCGGGGCAGGGGAACATTCAGTACTTC.

The sample holds many counts of this clonotype. This rearrangement joins TRBV11-2 to TRBJ1-1, with 7 nucleotides matching TRBD1. Germline V gene sequence: CDR1 SGHAT, CDR2 FQNNGV. V lost 4 bases to trimming and J lost 3 bases; unmatched junction nucleotides: 2. The length of the CDR3 is 13 residues. CDR3 amino acids: CASSSTGYTEAFF. The CDR3 coding sequence is TGTGCCAGCAGCTCGACAGGGTACACTGAAGCTTTCTTT.

This clonotype showed up many times. The chain is built from TRBV30 and TRBJ2-1, with TRBD1 matching over 9 bases. V lost 3 bases and J lost 6; bases outside the gene matches: 6. CDR1 and CDR2 (germline): GTSNPN, SVGIG (reference sequence). This CDR3 comprises 14 residues. The CDR3 coding sequence is TGTGCCTGGAGGTCACGGGACAGGGTCAATGAGCAGTTCTTC. Translated, it gives CAWRSRDRVNEQFF.

In regard to this clonotype: This may be a read error, as it is one base from a much larger clone. The CDR3 ends on some other residue instead of the conserved phenylalanine or tryptophan, so this is likely a read error. The chain uses TRBV2 and TRBJ2-7; TRBD1 might be the D (5 bases). CDR1 SNHLY and CDR2 FYNNEI come from the germline V gene. This CDR3 has 12 amino acids. Trimming removed 7 bases from V and 5 bases from J, with 12 bases in between. DNA of the CDR3: TGTGCCAGCACCGCAGGGTACCACGAGCAGTACTCC. Its translation is CASTAGYHEQYS.